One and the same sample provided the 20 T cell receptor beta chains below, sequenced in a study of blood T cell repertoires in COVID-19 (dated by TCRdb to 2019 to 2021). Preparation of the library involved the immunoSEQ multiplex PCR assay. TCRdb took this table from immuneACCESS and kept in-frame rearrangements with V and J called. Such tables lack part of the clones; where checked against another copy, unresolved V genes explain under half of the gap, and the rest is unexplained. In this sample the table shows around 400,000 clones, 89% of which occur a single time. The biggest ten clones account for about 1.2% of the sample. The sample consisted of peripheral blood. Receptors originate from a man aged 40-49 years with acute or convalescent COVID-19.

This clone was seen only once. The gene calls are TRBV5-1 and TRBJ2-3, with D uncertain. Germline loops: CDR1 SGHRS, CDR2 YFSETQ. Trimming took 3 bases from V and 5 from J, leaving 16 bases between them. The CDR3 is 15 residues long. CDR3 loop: CASSSDGRRLDTQYF. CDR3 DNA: TGCGCCAGCAGCTCGGATGGGCGCAGGTTAGATACGCAGTATTTT.

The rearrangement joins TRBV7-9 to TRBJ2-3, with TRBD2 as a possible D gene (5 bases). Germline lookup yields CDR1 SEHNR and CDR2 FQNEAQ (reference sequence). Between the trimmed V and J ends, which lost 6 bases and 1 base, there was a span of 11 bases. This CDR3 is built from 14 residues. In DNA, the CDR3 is TGTGCCAGCAGTAGGGCTAGCCGCACAGATACGCAGTATTTT. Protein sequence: CASSRASRTDTQYF.

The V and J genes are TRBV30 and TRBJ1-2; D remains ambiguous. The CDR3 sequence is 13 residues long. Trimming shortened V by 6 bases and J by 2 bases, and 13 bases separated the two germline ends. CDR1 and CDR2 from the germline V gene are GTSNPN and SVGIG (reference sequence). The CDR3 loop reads CACTPRANYGYTF. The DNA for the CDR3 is TGTGCCTGCACCCCGAGGGCCAACTATGGCTACACCTTC.

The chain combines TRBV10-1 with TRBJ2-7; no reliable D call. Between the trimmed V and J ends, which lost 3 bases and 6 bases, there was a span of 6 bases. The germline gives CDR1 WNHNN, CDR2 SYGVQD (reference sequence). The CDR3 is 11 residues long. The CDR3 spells CASSDSVEQYF. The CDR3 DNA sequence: TGCGCCAGCAGTGACTCGGTCGAGCAGTACTTC.

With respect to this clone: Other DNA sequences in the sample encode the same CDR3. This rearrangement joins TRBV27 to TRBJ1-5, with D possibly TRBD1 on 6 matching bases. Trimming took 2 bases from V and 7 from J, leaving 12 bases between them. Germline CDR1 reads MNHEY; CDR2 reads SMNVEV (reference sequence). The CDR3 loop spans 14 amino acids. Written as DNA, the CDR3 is TGTGCCAGCAGTTTAGCCAGGGGTGGCCAGCCCCAGCATTTT. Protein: CASSLARGGQPQHF.

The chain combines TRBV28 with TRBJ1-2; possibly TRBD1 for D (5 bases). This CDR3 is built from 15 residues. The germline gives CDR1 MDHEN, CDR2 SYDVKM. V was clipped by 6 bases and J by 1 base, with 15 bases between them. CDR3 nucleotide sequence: TGTGCCAGCAGGCTTGCGACAGTTCGTAACTATGGCTACACCTTC. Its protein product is CASRLATVRNYGYTF.

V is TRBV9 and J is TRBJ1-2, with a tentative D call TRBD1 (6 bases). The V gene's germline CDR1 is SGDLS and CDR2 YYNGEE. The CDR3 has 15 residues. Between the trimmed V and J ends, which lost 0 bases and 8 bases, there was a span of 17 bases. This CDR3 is CASSVVSNRAGGYTF. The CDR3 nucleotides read TGTGCCAGCAGCGTAGTATCAAACAGGGCAGGCGGCTACACCTTC.

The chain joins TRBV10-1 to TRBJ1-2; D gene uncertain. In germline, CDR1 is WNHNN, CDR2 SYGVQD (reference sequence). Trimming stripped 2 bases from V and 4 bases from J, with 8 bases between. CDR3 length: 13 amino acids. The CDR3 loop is CASSERESYGYTF. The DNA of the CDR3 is TGCGCCAGCAGTGAGCGGGAGAGCTATGGCTACACCTTC.

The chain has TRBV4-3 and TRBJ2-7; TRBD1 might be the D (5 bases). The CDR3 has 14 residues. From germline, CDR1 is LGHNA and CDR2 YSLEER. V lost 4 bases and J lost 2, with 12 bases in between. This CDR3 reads CASSPEDTTYEQYF. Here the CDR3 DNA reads TGCGCCAGCAGCCCCGAGGACACAACCTACGAGCAGTACTTC.

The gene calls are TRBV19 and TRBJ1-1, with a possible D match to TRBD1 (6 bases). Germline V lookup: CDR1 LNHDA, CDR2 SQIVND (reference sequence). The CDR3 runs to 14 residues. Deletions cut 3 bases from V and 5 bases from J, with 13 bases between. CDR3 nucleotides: TGTGCCAGTAGTATCCTACAGGGTAGGACTGAAGCTTTCTTT. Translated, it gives CASSILQGRTEAFF. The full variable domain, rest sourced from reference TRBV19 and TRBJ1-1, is DGGITQSPKYLFRKEGQNVTLSCEQNLNHDAMYWYRQDPGQGLRLIYYSQIVNDFQKGDIAEGYSVSREKKESFPLTVTSAQKNPTAFYLCASSILQGRTEAFFGQGTRLTVV.

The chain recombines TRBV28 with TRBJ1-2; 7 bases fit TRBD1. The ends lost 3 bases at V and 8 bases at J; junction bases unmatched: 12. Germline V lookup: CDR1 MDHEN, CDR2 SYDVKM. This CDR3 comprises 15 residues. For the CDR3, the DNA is TGTGCCAGCAGTTTTCAAGCAGGGGGGTTCTACGGCTACACCTTC. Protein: CASSFQAGGFYGYTF.

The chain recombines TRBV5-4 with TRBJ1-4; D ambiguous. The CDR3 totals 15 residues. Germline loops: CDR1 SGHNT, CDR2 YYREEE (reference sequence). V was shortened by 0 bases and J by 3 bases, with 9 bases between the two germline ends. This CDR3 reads CASSLAGYPNEKLFF. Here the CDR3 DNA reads TGTGCCAGCAGCTTGGCAGGTTACCCTAATGAAAAACTGTTTTTT.

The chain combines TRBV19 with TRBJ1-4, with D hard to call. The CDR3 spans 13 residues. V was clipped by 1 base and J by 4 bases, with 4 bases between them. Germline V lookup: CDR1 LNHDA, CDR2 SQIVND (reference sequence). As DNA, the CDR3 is TGTGCCAGTAGTATAGCCAGTAATGAAAAACTGTTTTTT. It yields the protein CASSIASNEKLFF. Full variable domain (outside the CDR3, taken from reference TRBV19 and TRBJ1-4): DGGITQSPKYLFRKEGQNVTLSCEQNLNHDAMYWYRQDPGQGLRLIYYSQIVNDFQKGDIAEGYSVSREKKESFPLTVTSAQKNPTAFYLCASSIASNEKLFFGSGTQLSVL.

CDR3 in DNA: TGTGCCAGCAGCTTAAACCCTACCGGGGGACAAGAGACCCAGTACTTC. Amino acids: CASSLNPTGGQETQYF. V is TRBV5-4 and J is TRBJ2-5; TRBD2 might be the D (6 bases). Germline V CDR1 and CDR2: SGHNT, YYREEE (reference sequence). This CDR3 is 16 amino acids long. The V end was cut by 2 bases, the J end by 2 bases, with 16 bases between.

The DNA of the CDR3 is TGCGCCAGCAGCCAAGATGTAATTGGGGAGGTCGGGGAGCTGTTTTTT. Translated: CASSQDVIGEVGELFF. The chain is built from TRBV4-3 and TRBJ2-2, with D perhaps TRBD2 (6 bases). V lost 0 bases to trimming and J lost 7 bases, with 15 bases between them. The CDR3 extends over 16 amino acids. From germline, CDR1 is LGHNA and CDR2 YSLEER.

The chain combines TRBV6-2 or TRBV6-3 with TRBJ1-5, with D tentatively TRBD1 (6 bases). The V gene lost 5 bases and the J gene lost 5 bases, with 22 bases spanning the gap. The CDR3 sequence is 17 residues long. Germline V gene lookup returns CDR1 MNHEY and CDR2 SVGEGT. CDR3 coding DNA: TGTGCCAGCAGTGCCCGACAGGTGGCCATAGGCTATCAGCCCCAGCATTTT. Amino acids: CASSARQVAIGYQPQHF.

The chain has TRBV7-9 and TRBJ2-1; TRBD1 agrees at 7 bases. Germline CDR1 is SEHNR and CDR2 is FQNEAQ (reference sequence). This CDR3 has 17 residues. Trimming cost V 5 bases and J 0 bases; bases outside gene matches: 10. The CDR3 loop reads CASSLRPGQLSYNEQFF. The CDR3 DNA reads TGTGCCAGCAGCCTTCGCCCGGGACAGCTCTCCTACAATGAGCAGTTCTTC. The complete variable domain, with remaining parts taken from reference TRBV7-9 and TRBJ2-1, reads DTGVSQNPRHKITKRGQNVTFRCDPISEHNRLYWYRQTLGQGPEFLTYFQNEAQLEKSRLLSDRFSAERPKGSFSTLEIQRTEQGDSAMYLCASSLRPGQLSYNEQFFGPGTRLTVL.

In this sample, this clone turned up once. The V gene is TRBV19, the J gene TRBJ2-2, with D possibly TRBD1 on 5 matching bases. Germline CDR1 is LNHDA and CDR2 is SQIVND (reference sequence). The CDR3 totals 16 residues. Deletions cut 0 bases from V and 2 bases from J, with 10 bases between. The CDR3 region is CASSIEQGRNTGELFF. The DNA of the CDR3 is TGTGCCAGTAGTATAGAGCAGGGTAGAAACACCGGGGAGCTGTTTTTT.

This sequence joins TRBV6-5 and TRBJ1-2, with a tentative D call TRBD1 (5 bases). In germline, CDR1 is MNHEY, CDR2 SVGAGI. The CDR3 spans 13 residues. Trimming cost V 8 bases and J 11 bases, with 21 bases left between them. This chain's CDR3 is CASGRAGPAGYTF. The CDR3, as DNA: TGTGCCAGCGGAAGGGCGGGACCGGCGGGGTACACCTTC.

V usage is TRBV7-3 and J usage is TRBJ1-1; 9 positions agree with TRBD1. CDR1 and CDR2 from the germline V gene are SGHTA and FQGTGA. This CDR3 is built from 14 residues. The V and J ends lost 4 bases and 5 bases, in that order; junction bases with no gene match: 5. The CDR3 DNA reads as TGTGCCAGCAGCTCACAGGGGGCTGGGACTGAAGCTTTCTTT. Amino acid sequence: CASSSQGAGTEAFF. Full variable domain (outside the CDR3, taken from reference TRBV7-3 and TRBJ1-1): GAGVSQTPSNKVTEKGKYVELRCDPISGHTALYWYRQSLGQGPEFLIYFQGTGAADDSGLPNDRFFAVRPEGSVSTLKIQRTERGDSAVYLCASSSQGAGTEAFFGQGTRLTVV.